This TCR beta chain was observed in a study of control samples from healthy donors and cancer patients. Trimming removed 1 base at V and 1 base at J, with 10 bases between. The CDR3 extends over 15 amino acids. Germline loops: CDR1 LNHDA, CDR2 SQIVND (reference sequence). Only in-frame clones appear in the TCRdb table, and some are missing; sequencing was by immunoSEQ multiplex PCR. The sample has 100,000 to 150,000 clones, about 90% seen once. Sequencing input: blood. The V gene is TRBV19, the J gene TRBJ2-5; D may be TRBD2 (6 bases). This clonotype was obtained from a woman in her fifties or sixties in good health. CDR3 DNA sequence: TGTGCCAGTAGTATAGCGGGGCGGGGCCAAGAGACCCAGTACTTC. Encoded protein: CASSIAGRGQETQYF.